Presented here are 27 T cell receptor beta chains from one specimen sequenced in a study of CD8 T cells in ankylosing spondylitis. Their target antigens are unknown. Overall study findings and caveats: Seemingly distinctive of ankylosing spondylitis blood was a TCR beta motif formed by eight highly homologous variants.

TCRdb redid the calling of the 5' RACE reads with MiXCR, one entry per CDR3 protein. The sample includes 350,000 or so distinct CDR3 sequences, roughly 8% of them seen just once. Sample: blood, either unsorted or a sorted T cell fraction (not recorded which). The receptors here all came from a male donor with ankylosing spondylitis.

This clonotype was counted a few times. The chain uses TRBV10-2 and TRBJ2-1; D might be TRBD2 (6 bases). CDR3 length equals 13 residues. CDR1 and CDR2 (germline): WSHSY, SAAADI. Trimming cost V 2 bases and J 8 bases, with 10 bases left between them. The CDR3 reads CASSEATSHEQFF. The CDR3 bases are TGCGCCAGCAGTGAGGCGACTAGTCATGAGCAGTTCTTC.

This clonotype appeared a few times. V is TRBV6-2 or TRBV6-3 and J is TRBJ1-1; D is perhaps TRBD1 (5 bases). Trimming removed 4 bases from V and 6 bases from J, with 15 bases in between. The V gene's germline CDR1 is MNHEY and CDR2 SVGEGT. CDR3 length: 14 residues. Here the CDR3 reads CASSFQGSDSEAFF. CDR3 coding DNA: TGTGCCAGCAGTTTTCAGGGCTCGGACTCTGAAGCTTTCTTT.

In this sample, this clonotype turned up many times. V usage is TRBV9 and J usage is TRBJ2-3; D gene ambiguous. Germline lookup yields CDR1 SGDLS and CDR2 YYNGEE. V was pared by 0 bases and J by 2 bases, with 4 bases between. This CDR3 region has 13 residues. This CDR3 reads CASSVGDTDTQYF. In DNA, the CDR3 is TGTGCCAGCAGCGTAGGGGACACAGATACGCAGTATTTT.

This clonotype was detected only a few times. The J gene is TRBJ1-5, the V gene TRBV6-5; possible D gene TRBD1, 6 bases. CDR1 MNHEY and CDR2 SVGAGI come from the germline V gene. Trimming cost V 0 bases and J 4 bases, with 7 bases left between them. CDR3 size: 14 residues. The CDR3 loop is CASSYSGANQPQHF. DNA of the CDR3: TGTGCCAGCAGTTACTCGGGGGCGAATCAGCCCCAGCATTTT.

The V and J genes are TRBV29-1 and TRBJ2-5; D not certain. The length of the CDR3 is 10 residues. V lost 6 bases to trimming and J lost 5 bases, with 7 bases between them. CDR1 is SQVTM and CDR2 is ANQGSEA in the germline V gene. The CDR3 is CSVAVETQYF. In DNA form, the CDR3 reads TGCAGCGTGGCCGTGGAGACCCAGTACTTC. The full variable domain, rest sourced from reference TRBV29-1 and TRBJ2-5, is SAVISQKPSRDICQRGTSLTIQCQVDSQVTMMFWYRQQPGQSLTLIATANQGSEATYESGFVIDKFPISRPNLTFSTLTVSNMSPEDSSIYLCSVAVETQYFGPGTRLLVL.

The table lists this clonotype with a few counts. The DNA for the CDR3 is TGTGCCAGTAGTATGGTAACAGGGGTCAACACTGAAGCTTTCTTT. Its protein product is CASSMVTGVNTEAFF. This sequence joins TRBV19 and TRBJ1-1; the match to TRBD1 covers 7 bases. V shed 3 bases, J shed 2 bases, and the junction held 6 bases outside the gene matches. The CDR3 runs 15 residues. Germline V lookup: CDR1 LNHDA, CDR2 SQIVND (reference sequence).

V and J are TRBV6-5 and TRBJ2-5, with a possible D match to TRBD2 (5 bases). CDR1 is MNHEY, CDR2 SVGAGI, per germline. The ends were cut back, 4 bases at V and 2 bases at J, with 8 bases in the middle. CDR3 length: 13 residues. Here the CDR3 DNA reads TGTGCCAGCAGTTGGACTTTTCAAGAGACCCAGTACTTC. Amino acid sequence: CASSWTFQETQYF.

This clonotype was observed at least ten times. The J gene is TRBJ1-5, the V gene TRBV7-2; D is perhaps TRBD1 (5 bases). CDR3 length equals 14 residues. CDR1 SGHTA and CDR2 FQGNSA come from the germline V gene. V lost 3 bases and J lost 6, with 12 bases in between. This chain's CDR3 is CASSFSGTGQPQHF. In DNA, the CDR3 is TGTGCCAGCAGCTTCTCAGGGACTGGTCAGCCCCAGCATTTT.

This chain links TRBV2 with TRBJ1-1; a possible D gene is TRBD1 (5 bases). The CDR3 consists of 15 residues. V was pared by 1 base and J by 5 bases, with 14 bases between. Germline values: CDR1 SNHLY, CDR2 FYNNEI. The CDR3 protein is CASSEGRRGGTEAFF. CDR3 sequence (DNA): TGTGCCAGCAGTGAAGGTCGTAGGGGAGGGACTGAAGCTTTCTTT.

CDR3 amino acids: CASRSTSGTADTQYF. For the CDR3, the DNA is TGCGCCAGCAGGTCGACTAGCGGGACGGCAGATACGCAGTATTTT. The chain joins TRBV4-3 to TRBJ2-3, with 11 nucleotides matching TRBD2. Losses at the gene ends were 6 bases for V and 4 bases for J; bases not matched to a gene: 6. Germline V gene lookup returns CDR1 LGHNA and CDR2 YSLEER. This CDR3 spans 15 amino acids.

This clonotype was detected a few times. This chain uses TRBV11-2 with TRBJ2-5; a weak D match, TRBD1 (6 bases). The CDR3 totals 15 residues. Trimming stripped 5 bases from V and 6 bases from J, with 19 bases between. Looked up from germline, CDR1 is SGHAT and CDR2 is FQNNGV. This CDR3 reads CASSPLDSLQKTQYF. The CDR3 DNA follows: TGTGCCAGCAGCCCCCTGGACAGCCTCCAGAAGACCCAGTACTTC.

CDR3 sequence (DNA): TGTGCCAGCTCACCACCCCCAGCCTACGAGCAGTACTTC. This codes for CASSPPPAYEQYF. The chain combines TRBV18 with TRBJ2-7; D not resolved. V was trimmed by 0 bases and J by 2 bases, leaving 5 bases between them. Germline-derived CDR1 and CDR2 are KGHSH and LQKENI. The CDR3 has 13 residues.

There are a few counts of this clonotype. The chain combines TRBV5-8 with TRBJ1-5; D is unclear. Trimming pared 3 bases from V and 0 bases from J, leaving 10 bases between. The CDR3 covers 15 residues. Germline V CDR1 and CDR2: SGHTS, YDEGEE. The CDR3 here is CASSSSDGSNQPQHF. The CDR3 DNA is TGTGCCAGCAGCTCATCGGACGGTAGCAATCAGCCCCAGCATTTT.

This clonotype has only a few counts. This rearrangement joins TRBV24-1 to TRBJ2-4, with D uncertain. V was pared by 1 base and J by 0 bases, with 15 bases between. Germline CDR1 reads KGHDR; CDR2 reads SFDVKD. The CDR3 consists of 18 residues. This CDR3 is CATSDFTPRTIAKNIQYF. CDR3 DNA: TGTGCCACCAGTGATTTTACTCCCCGGACCATAGCCAAAAACATTCAGTACTTC.

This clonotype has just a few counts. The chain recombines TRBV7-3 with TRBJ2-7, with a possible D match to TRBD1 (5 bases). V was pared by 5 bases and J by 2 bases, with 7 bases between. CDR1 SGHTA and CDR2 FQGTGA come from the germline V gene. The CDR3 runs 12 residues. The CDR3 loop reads CASSPDTYEQYF. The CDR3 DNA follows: TGTGCCAGCAGCCCGGACACCTACGAGCAGTACTTC. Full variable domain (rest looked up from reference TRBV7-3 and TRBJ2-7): GAGVSQTPSNKVTEKGKYVELRCDPISGHTALYWYRQSLGQGPEFLIYFQGTGAADDSGLPNDRFFAVRPEGSVSTLKIQRTERGDSAVYLCASSPDTYEQYFGPGTRLTVT.

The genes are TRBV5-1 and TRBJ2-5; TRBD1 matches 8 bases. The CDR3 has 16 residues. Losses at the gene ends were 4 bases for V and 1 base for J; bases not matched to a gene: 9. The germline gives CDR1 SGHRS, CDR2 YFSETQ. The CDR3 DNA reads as TGCGCCAGCAGCCGGAGGGACAGGCTACCCCAAGAGACCCAGTACTTC. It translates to CASSRRDRLPQETQYF.

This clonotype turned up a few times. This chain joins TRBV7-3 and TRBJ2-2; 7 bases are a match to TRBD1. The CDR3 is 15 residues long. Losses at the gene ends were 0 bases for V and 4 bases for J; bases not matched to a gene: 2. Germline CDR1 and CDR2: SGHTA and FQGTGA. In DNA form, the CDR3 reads TGTGCCAGCAGCTTAACGACAGGGTTCACCGGGGAGCTGTTTTTT. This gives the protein CASSLTTGFTGELFF.

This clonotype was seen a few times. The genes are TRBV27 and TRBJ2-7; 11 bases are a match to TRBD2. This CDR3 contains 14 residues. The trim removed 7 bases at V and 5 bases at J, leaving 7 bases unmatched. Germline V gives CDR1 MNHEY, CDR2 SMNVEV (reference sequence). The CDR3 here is CASTRSGRDHEQYF. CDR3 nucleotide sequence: TGTGCCAGCACTCGTAGCGGGAGGGACCACGAGCAGTACTTC.

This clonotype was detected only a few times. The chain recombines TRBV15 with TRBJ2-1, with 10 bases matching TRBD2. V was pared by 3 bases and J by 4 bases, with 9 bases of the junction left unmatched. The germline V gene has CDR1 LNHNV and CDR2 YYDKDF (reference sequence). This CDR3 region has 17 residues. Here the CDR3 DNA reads TGTGCCACCAGCAGCTATCCCTTAGCGGGAGGTTACAATGAGCAGTTCTTC. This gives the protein CATSSYPLAGGYNEQFF.

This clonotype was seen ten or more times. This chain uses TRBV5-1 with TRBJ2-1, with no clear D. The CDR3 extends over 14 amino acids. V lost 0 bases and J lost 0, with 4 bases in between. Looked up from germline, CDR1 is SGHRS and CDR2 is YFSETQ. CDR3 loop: CASSLGNSYNEQFF. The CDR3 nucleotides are TGCGCCAGCAGCTTGGGAAACTCCTACAATGAGCAGTTCTTC.

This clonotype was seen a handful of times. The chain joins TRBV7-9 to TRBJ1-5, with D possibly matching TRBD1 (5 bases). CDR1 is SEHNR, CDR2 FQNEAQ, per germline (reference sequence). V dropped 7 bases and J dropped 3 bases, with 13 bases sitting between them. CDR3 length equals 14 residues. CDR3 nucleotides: TGTGCCAGCACCCGTGGGGGGGACAATCAGCCCCAGCATTTT. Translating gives CASTRGGDNQPQHF.

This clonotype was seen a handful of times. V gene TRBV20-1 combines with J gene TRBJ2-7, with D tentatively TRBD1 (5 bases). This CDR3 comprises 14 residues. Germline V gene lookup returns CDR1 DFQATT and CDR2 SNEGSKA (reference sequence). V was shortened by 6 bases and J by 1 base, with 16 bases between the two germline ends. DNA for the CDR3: TGCAGTGCCCGGAAGGGGTCCAGGTCCTACGAGCAGTACTTC. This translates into CSARKGSRSYEQYF.

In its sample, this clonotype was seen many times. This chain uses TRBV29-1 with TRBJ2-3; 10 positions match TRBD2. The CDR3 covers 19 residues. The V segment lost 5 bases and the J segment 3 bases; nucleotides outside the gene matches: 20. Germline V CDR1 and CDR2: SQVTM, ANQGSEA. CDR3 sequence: CSVSVFLAGDGGGTDTQYF. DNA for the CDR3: TGCAGCGTTTCCGTTTTCCTAGCGGGAGACGGTGGGGGTACAGATACGCAGTATTTT.

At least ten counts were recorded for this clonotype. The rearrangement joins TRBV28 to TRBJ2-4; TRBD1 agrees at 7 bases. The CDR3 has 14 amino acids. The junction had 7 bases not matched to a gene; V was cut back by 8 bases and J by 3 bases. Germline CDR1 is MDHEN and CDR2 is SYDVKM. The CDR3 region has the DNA TGTGCCAGCCTTGAACAGGGGTACAAAAACATTCAGTACTTC. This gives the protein CASLEQGYKNIQYF.

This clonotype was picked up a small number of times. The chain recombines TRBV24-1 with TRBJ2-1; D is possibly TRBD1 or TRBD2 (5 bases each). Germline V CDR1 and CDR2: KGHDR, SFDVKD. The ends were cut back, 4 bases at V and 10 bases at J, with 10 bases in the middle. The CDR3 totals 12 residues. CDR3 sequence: CATSEGTSEQFF. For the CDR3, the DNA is TGTGCCACCAGTGAGGGGACGTCGGAGCAGTTCTTC.

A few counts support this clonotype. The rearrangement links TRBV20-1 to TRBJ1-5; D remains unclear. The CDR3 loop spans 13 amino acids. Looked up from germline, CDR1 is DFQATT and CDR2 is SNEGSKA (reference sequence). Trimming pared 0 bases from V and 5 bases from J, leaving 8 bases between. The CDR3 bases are TGCAGTGCTAGAGATACGGGATATCAGCCCCAGCATTTT. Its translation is CSARDTGYQPQHF.

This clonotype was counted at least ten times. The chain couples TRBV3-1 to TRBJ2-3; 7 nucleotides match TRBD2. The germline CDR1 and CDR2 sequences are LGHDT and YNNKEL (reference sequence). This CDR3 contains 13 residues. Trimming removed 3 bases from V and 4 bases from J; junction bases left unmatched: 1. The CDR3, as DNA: TGTGCCAGCAGCCAGACTAGCCCAGATACGCAGTATTTT. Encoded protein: CASSQTSPDTQYF.